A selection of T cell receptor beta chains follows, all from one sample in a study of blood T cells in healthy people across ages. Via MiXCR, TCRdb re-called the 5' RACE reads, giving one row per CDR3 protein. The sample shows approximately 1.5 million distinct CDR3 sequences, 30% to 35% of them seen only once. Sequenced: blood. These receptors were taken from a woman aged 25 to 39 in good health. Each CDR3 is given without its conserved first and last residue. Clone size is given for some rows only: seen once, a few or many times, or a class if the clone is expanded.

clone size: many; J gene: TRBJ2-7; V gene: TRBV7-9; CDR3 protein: ASSAGGNYEQY
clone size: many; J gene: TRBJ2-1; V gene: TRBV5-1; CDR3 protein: ASKPSGTGFYNEQF
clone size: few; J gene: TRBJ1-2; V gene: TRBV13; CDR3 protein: ASSARGQGLVGYT
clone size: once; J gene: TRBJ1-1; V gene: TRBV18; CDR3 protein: ASSPLTNTEAF
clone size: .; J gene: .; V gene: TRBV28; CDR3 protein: ASSSLHGGKKETQY
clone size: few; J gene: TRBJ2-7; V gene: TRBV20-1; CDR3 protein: SASPGGVDYEQY
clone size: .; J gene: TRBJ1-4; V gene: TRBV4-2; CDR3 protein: ASSQDRQYNEKLF
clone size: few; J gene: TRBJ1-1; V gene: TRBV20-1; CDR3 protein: SARVWDYSEAF
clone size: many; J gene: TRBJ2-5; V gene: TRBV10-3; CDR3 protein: ATAFRAGETQY
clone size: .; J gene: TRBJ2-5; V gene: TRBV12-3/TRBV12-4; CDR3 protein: ASSGQSNEQY
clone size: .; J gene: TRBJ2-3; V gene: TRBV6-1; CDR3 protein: ASSGRLAGGIGGDTQY
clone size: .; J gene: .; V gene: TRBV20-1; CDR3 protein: SARRGRELMETQY
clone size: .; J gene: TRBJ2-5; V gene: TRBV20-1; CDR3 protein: SATRPWGETQY
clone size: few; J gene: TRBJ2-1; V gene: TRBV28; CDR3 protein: ASSLPSRYNEQF
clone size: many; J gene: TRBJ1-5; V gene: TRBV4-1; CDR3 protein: ASSLSGGDQPQH
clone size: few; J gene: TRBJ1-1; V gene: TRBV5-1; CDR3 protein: ASSLAGDNTEAF
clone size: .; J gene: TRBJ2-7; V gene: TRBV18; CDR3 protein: ASSPGPSRSSYEQY
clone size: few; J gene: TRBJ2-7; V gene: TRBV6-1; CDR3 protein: ASKKRGLAGDGSYEQY
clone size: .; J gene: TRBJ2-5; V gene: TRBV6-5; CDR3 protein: ASTLFYRGLQETQY
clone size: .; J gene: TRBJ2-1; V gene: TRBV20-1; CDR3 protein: RARTVYNEQF
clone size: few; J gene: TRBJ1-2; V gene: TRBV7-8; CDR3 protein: ASSPTSFGGYT